One sample yielded the 21 T cell receptor beta chains listed below, sequenced in a study of tumor-infiltrating lymphocytes in primary liver carcinoma. Germline DNA was also extracted, and blood RNA was taken from unsorted whole blood. The investigators made TCR beta cDNA from 500 ng total RNA, using a constant-region primer. ARM-PCR was slightly modified, and three nested multiplex PCR rounds with it gave rise to the TCR beta libraries. With TRBV1-TRBV30 forward primers and a C-beta reverse primer, the first two PCR rounds were run for nine to eleven cycles each. TCRdb analysed the multiplex PCR reads with MiXCR anew, one entry per CDR3 protein. The sample yields fewer than 400,000 distinct CDR3 sequences, 50% to 70% seen once. The sample taken for sequencing was peripheral blood. These receptors were taken from a man aged 40-55 years with primary liver carcinoma and hepatitis B virus infection.

The V and J genes are TRBV28 and TRBJ2-7; weak D call: TRBD1 (5 bases). The germline V gene encodes CDR1 MDHEN and CDR2 SYDVKM. The CDR3 length is 14 residues. V was trimmed by 9 bases and J by 4 bases, leaving 19 bases between them. CDR3 protein: CASRGQGKRYEQYF. The CDR3 DNA sequence: TGTGCCAGTCGTGGACAAGGGAAACGGTACGAGCAGTACTTC.

The sample holds one count of this clonotype. Its ends do not fully match the called genes, so a read error is possible. The rearrangement uses TRBV10-3 and TRBJ2-5; D remains ambiguous. CDR3 length: 14 residues. Germline V gives CDR1 ENHRY, CDR2 SYGVKD. The CDR3 nucleotides are TGTGCCATCAGTAAGTCTACAGAGGAAGAGACCCAGTACTTC. Translation: CAISKSTEEETQYF.

J is TRBJ2-5 and V is TRBV24-1; 7 bases match TRBD2. Trimming cost V 4 bases and J 4 bases; bases outside gene matches: 5. The CDR3 runs 14 residues. Germline lookup yields CDR1 KGHDR and CDR2 SFDVKD. The CDR3 nucleotides read TGTGCCACCAGTGAGGGAAGCGGGGCAGAGACCCAGTACTTC. It yields the protein CATSEGSGAETQYF.

In the case of this clonotype: Possible read error: a much larger clone is one base away. The rearrangement links TRBV12-3 or TRBV12-4 to TRBJ1-6; no clear D gene. With 5 bases removed from V and 15 bases from J, the gap between germline ends came to 20 bases. The CDR3 covers 14 residues. The CDR3 reads CASSMPHNGAHLHF. The DNA of the CDR3 is TGTGCCAGCAGTATGCCCCACAACGGCGCACACCTCCACTTT.

Regarding this clonotype: A clone one base away is much larger, so this may be a read error. The chain uses TRBV6-2 or TRBV6-3 and TRBJ2-2; 9 nucleotides agree with TRBD2. This CDR3 is built from 16 residues. The germline V gene encodes CDR1 MNHEY and CDR2 SVGEGT. Unmatched junction bases numbered 5, after V lost 6 bases and J lost 0 bases. In DNA, the CDR3 is TGTGCCAGCAGACGGGCTAGCGGGGCGAACACCGGGGAGCTGTTTTTT. It translates to CASRRASGANTGELFF.

The chain has TRBV12-3 or TRBV12-4 and TRBJ2-7, with D perhaps assigned TRBD1 or TRBD2 (5 bases each). V lost 6 bases and J lost 6, with 15 bases in between. This CDR3 has 13 residues. The CDR3, as DNA: TGTGCCAGCAGACCCGGGGCAAGTGGCGAGCAGTACTTC. It is translated as CASRPGASGEQYF.

The chain joins TRBV6-2 or TRBV6-3 to TRBJ2-7; 8 nucleotides align to TRBD1. The CDR3 has 14 amino acids. Germline V gene sequence: CDR1 MNHEY, CDR2 SVGEGT. J was trimmed by 2 bases and V by 6 bases; bases with no gene match: 6. In DNA, the CDR3 is TGTGCCAGCAGGAGACAGGGGTTAACCTACGAGCAGTACTTC. Translated, it gives CASRRQGLTYEQYF.

As to this clonotype: Just one base apart from a much larger clone, this may be a read error. The chain links TRBV5-6 to TRBJ2-7; D perhaps matches TRBD1 (6 bases). This CDR3 is built from 13 residues. Germline V CDR1 and CDR2: SGHDT, YYEEEE. The CDR3 spells CGSSRGQSYEQYF. CDR3 DNA: TGTGGCAGCAGCCGCGGACAGTCCTACGAGCAGTACTTC.

There are many counts of this clonotype. This chain links TRBV29-1 with TRBJ2-4; D not resolved. V was shortened by 8 bases and J by 6 bases, with 14 bases between the two germline ends. This CDR3 region has 12 residues. Germline lookup yields CDR1 SQVTM and CDR2 ANQGSEA. This chain's CDR3 is CSPSWVVNIQYF. DNA for the CDR3: TGCAGCCCATCTTGGGTGGTAAACATTCAGTACTTC.

Comment on this clonotype: This clone may be a read error of a much larger clone one base away. The V and J genes are TRBV4-3 and TRBJ2-3; TRBD2 matches at 14 bases. Germline CDR1 LGHNA, CDR2 YSLEER. There are 16 residues in the CDR3. The V segment lost 1 base and the J segment 7 bases; nucleotides outside the gene matches: 4. This CDR3 is CASSQATSGRANTQYF. The DNA of the CDR3 is TGCGCCAGCAGCCAAGCGACTAGCGGGAGGGCCAATACGCAGTATTTT.

This chain uses TRBV13 with TRBJ2-1, with D possibly being TRBD2 (6 bases). The CDR3 totals 15 residues. Trimming pared 8 bases from V and 5 bases from J, leaving 19 bases between. Germline V gives CDR1 PRHDT, CDR2 FYEKMQ (reference sequence). CDR3 sequence: CASQSEGLPHNEQFF. The CDR3 bases are TGTGCCAGCCAGTCAGAGGGACTCCCCCACAATGAGCAGTTCTTC.

This clonotype was counted only a few times. One end of the junction fails to match germline, which may point to a read error. V usage is TRBV4-1 and J usage is TRBJ1-5; D not certain. Germline V lookup: CDR1 MGHRA, CDR2 YSYEKL. This CDR3 has 16 amino acids. Written as DNA, the CDR3 is TGTGCCAGCAGCCCCGTTGAGAGGGTTGGCAGTCAGCCCCAGCATTTT. Translated: CASSPVERVGSQPQHF.

The table lists this clonotype with a few counts. The chain couples TRBV5-4 to TRBJ2-2; D unclear. With 0 bases removed from V and 2 bases from J, the gap between germline ends came to 5 bases. CDR3 size: 14 residues. Germline CDR1 reads SGHNT; CDR2 reads YYREEE (reference sequence). CDR3 loop: CASSLATNTGELFF. The CDR3 DNA reads TGTGCCAGCAGCTTGGCGACTAACACCGGGGAGCTGTTTTTT.

Of note for this clonotype: An end of the junction differs from the germline gene, which may be a read error. The chain combines TRBV12-3 or TRBV12-4 with TRBJ1-5; D is ambiguous. This CDR3 is 13 amino acids long. CDR3 bases: TGTGCCGGCAGTCCGGACAGCAATCAGCCCCAGCATTTT. This sequence encodes CAGSPDSNQPQHF.

Remarks on this clonotype: The CDR3 end shows no conserved phenylalanine or tryptophan, and so a read error is likely. It is unclear where the CDR3 begins or ends on the DNA, so no DNA is shown, and the CDR3 is as TCRdb lists it. The chain combines TRBV29-1 with TRBJ2-7; TRBD1, the table's D call, lacks a check against the DNA. Germline V lookup: CDR1 SQVTM, CDR2 ANQGSEA. The CDR3 is 13 residues long, counting both termini. The CDR3 loop is CSVKGTGIAEQYS.

As regards this clonotype: At one boundary the junction diverges from the germline segment, which might be a read error. The chain links TRBV10-1 to TRBJ2-6; possibly TRBD1 for D (5 bases). Germline CDR1 and CDR2: WNHNN and SYGVQD (reference sequence). The CDR3 runs to 15 residues. CDR3 in DNA: TGCGCCAGCAGTGATCCCAACTCTGGGGCCAACATCCTGACTTTC. Amino acids: CASSDPNSGANILTF.

Concerning this clonotype: One junction end disagrees with the germline gene, perhaps due to a read error. The chain has TRBV5-4 and TRBJ2-1, with D possibly called TRBD1 or TRBD2 (5 bases each). Germline-derived CDR1 and CDR2 are SGHNT and YYREEE (reference sequence). This CDR3 comprises 13 residues. CDR3 sequence: CASSYAGSNEQLF. The CDR3 DNA reads as TGTGCCAGCAGCTACGCAGGGAGCAATGAGCAGCTCTTC.

About this clonotype itself: A junction end diverges from the germline sequence, so it may reflect a read error. The genes are TRBV29-1 and TRBJ2-7; TRBD2 aligns across 12 bases. In germline, CDR1 is SQVTM, CDR2 ANQGSEA. This CDR3 has 16 amino acids. The CDR3 DNA follows: TGCAGCGTTTCCGGGACTAGCGGGTCAGGAGCCCACGAGCAGCACTTC. Translated: CSVSGTSGSGAHEQHF.

The rearrangement joins TRBV7-3 to TRBJ2-1; 8 bases are a match to TRBD2. Per germline, CDR1 SGHTA and CDR2 FQGTGA. With V trimmed by 5 bases and J by 6 bases, 12 bases remained unmatched. The CDR3 totals 16 residues. CDR3 sequence (DNA): TGTGCCAGCAGCCTAAAAGCGGGAGATTGGGGCAATGAGCAGTTCTTC. Protein sequence: CASSLKAGDWGNEQFF.

Note on this clonotype: One end of the junction fails to match germline, which may point to a read error. The chain is built from TRBV29-1 and TRBJ1-2; 8 bases map to TRBD1. Germline assignment: CDR1 SQVTM and CDR2 ANQGSEA. This CDR3 has 13 residues. In DNA form, the CDR3 reads TGCAGCGTCAGATCAGGGGGCGCCAATGGCTACACCTTT. It yields the protein CSVRSGGANGYTF.

This clonotype was detected a few times. The J gene is TRBJ2-1, the V gene TRBV5-1; weak D call: TRBD2 (5 bases). The CDR3 loop spans 14 amino acids. CDR1 is SGHRS and CDR2 is YFSETQ in the germline V gene. V was shortened by 1 base and J by 12 bases, with 17 bases between the two germline ends. The CDR3 nucleotides read TGCGCCAGCAGCTTGTCGGGGATCCCCGATGGGCAGTTCTTC. This sequence encodes CASSLSGIPDGQFF.